The present entry profiles one T cell receptor (beta chain) with its context. Its antigen is as yet unknown. The source of the sample is a study of T cell responses to AZD1222 COVID-19 vaccine. Study-level information: Investigators merged groups given second doses at roughly 4 or roughly 12 weeks.

TCRdb keeps only in-frame clones here, not all; method: immunoSEQ multiplex PCR. The table has about 96,000 clones, 80% to 90% seen once. Notes on the study in general: The CD4 TCRs associated with vaccination extended across spike and predominated at 160-218 and 743-854. It was only after the peak T cell response that any repertoires were sampled. The donor cohort was predominantly white British with a female majority, and clonal diversity may have been underestimated.

Germline lookup yields CDR1 SGHRS and CDR2 YFSETQ. V gave up 1 base and J gave up 1 base, with 8 bases separating them. The CDR3 is made up of 14 amino acids. The rearrangement links TRBV5-1 to TRBJ1-1; weak D call: TRBD1 (5 bases). The receptor's source is an adult in good health. The sample here was peripheral blood, taken on day 0 of AZD1222 vaccination. The CDR3 sequence: CASSLNGGNTEAFF. The CDR3 bases are TGCGCCAGCAGCTTGAATGGGGGGAACACTGAAGCTTTCTTT.